This TCR beta chain was documented in a study of T cells in Graves' hyperthyroidism and ophthalmopathy. Overall study results and limits: Most thyroid clonotypes expanded above 0.001 were also detected in blood.

The germline V gene encodes CDR1 SNHLY and CDR2 FYNNEI. V lost 6 bases, J lost 3 bases, and 12 bases lay in between. The CDR3 is 14 amino acids. TCR beta CDR3 region amplification was performed from RNA transcripts. HTBI primers were the set used in a first-round RT-PCR of the TCR CDR3. In TCRdb, the multiplex PCR reads were re-called with MiXCR into one record per CDR3 protein. The data show more than 350,000 distinct CDR3 sequences, with about 15% seen just once and 32% held by the top ten. This clonotype has a count of ten or more. Its cognate antigen is unknown. Sequencing was done on a sample of blood. The clonotype comes from a woman aged 25 to 39 with Graves' hyperthyroidism. The V gene is TRBV2, the J gene TRBJ1-5; possibly TRBD1 for D (5 bases). CDR3 loop: CASRLDSLNQPQHF. The DNA for the CDR3 is TGTGCCAGCAGACTCGACAGCCTCAATCAGCCCCAGCATTTT.